The clone carrying this T cell receptor (beta chain) was counted a single time. Its antigen remains unknown. Autoimmune disease history or systemic immunosuppression excluded patients. Clones were sequenced by immunoSEQ multiplex PCR, and TCRdb holds only the in-frame ones, with some missing. In the table there are over 60,000 clones, roughly 90% of which are singletons. This entry is derived from a study of OX40 agonist ivuxolimab in advanced cancers. Looking at the study overall: Hepatocellular carcinoma, melanoma, renal cell or head and neck cancer occurred in dose-escalation patients. Mean age around 60 years, range 23 to 79; about 85% male. Study observations and caveats: Both blood CD4+ and CD8+ T cells showed clonal growth by week 6 at 0.1 to 3.0 mg/kg.

CDR1 and CDR2 (germline): SNHLY, FYNNEI. The CDR3 has 13 residues. Trimming took 6 bases from V and 4 from J; bases not matched to a gene: 5. The input for sequencing was CD4+ or CD8+ T cells sorted from blood, taken in a trial of the OX40 agonist ivuxolimab. The source is an adult with an advanced solid tumor such as melanoma, head and neck, liver or kidney cancer. The chain has TRBV2 and TRBJ1-2; 7 nucleotides agree with TRBD1. CDR3: CASSAGGGYGYTF. The CDR3 nucleotides read TGTGCCAGCAGCGCAGGGGGAGGCTATGGCTACACCTTC.